The following is a T cell receptor beta chain sequence with its context. Authors' methods: The assay estimated nucleated cells by amplifying reference gene primers. Assay used: immunoSEQ multiplex PCR; TCRdb lists only in-frame clones, some missing. The DNA gave D and trimming, while V, J and clone size come from that table. The profile shows about 200,000 clones, 85% to 90% of them singletons. Seattle's enrolled individuals joined amid active infection and were then monitored longitudinally. Germline CDR1 reads LNHDA; CDR2 reads SQIVND (reference sequence). The CDR3 is 14 residues long. V lost 5 bases and J lost 1, with 11 bases in between. The sample belongs to a study of blood T cell repertoires in COVID-19. The wider study: Acute and convalescent COVID-19 specimens originated in the United States, Italy and Spain. T cells, B-cell-depleted T cells, or PBMCs supplied cDNA or gDNA.

The TCR originated in a woman aged 45-65 years with COVID-19, enrolled during active disease. Sequences were obtained from peripheral blood. This chain uses TRBV19 with TRBJ1-2; a possible D gene is TRBD1 (5 bases). The DNA of the CDR3 is TGTGCCAGTAGTTCGACAGTCCTTAACTATGGCTACACCTTC. Translation: CASSSTVLNYGYTF.